The 23 T cell receptor beta chains presented below share a single source sample, sequenced in a study of blood T cell repertoires in COVID-19. The table came from immunoSEQ multiplex PCR; TCRdb's copy has only in-frame clones and leaves some out. Seen here are 200,000 or so clones, under 85% observed once, and the top ten hold roughly a sixth. The sample was peripheral blood. These receptors all come from a man aged 55 to 70 with active or convalescent COVID-19.

The CDR3 region is CASSPRGGEQYF. In DNA, the CDR3 is TGTGCCAGCAGTCCCAGGGGTGGCGAGCAGTACTTC. The chain carries TRBV6-5 and TRBJ2-7; maybe TRBD1 (6 bases). Germline loops: CDR1 MNHEY, CDR2 SVGAGI. The CDR3 sequence is 12 residues long. Trimming took off 5 bases at V and 6 bases at J, with 11 bases between the two ends.

This clone was picked up a small number of times. The rearrangement joins TRBV20-1 to TRBJ1-2; D uncertain. This CDR3 spans 14 amino acids. The ends were cut back, 3 bases at V and 0 bases at J, with 11 bases in the middle. Germline assignment: CDR1 DFQATT and CDR2 SNEGSKA (reference sequence). The CDR3 DNA reads TGCAGTGCTAGTTTCCCAGACTCTAACTATGGCTACACCTTC. It is translated as CSASFPDSNYGYTF.

The rearrangement uses TRBV19 and TRBJ2-2; 9 bases match TRBD1. V shed 5 bases and J 0 bases; nucleotides not matched to a gene: 4. The CDR3 is 16 amino acids. Germline V gene data show CDR1 as LNHDA and CDR2 as SQIVND (reference sequence). CDR3 loop: CASSARQGANTGELFF. The CDR3 nucleotides read TGTGCCAGTAGTGCCCGACAGGGGGCGAACACCGGGGAGCTGTTTTTT.

The chain is built from TRBV3-1 (or the pseudogene TRBV3-2) and TRBJ2-1, with TRBD2 as a possible D gene (6 bases). The CDR3 is 12 residues long. V was pared by 3 bases and J by 8 bases, with 8 bases between. CDR1 is LGHDT, CDR2 YNNKEL, per germline (reference sequence). CDR3 nucleotide sequence: TGTGCCAGCAGCCATAGCGGCGATGAGCAGTTCTTC. Translated: CASSHSGDEQFF.

This sequence joins TRBV7-2 and TRBJ2-7; 7 nucleotides match TRBD2. This CDR3 has 12 residues. CDR1 is SGHTA, CDR2 FQGNSA, per germline. The V and J ends lost 8 bases and 3 bases, in that order; junction bases with no gene match: 4. The CDR3 here is CASGGGGYEQYF. The DNA of the CDR3 is TGTGCCAGCGGTGGGGGGGGCTACGAGCAGTACTTC.

There are a few counts of this clone. The chain has TRBV2 and TRBJ1-5; 11 positions agree with TRBD1. Germline-derived CDR1 and CDR2 are SNHLY and FYNNEI. This CDR3 region has 15 residues. Losses at the gene ends were 6 bases for V and 6 bases for J; bases not matched to a gene: 7. The CDR3 bases are TGTGCCAGCAGGGGGGACAGGGGGTCTGGTCAGCCCCAGCATTTT. It translates to CASRGDRGSGQPQHF.

The sample holds one count of this clone. The chain combines TRBV5-1 with TRBJ1-1; the match to TRBD1 covers 10 bases. Germline V gene data show CDR1 as SGHRS and CDR2 as YFSETQ. Trimming removed 3 bases from V and 3 bases from J; junction bases left unmatched: 5. The CDR3 covers 15 residues. For the CDR3, the DNA is TGCGCCAGCAGCTCGACAGGGGGCCGGTACACTGAAGCTTTCTTT. This gives the protein CASSSTGGRYTEAFF.

V gene TRBV28 combines with J gene TRBJ2-7, with TRBD2 matching 8 bases. Germline loops: CDR1 MDHEN, CDR2 SYDVKM. J lost 0 bases, V lost 4 bases, and 8 bases had no gene match. CDR3 length equals 16 residues. The CDR3 sequence is CASSWLSGVSSYEQYF. CDR3 nucleotide sequence: TGTGCCAGCAGTTGGCTTAGCGGGGTTAGCTCCTACGAGCAGTACTTC. Together with reference TRBV28 and TRBJ2-7, the CDR3 gives the full variable domain: DVKVTQSSRYLVKRTGEKVFLECVQDMDHENMFWYRQDPGLGLRLIYFSYDVKMKEKGDIPEGYSVSREKKERFSLILESASTNQTSMYLCASSWLSGVSSYEQYFGPGTRLTVT.

The J gene is TRBJ2-7, the V gene TRBV28; perhaps TRBD2 as D (6 bases). CDR3 size: 14 residues. From germline, CDR1 is MDHEN and CDR2 SYDVKM. V lost 5 bases to trimming and J lost 5 bases, with 16 bases between them. CDR3 sequence reads: CASSTRDWGDEQYF. Here the CDR3 DNA reads TGTGCCAGCAGTACCCGGGACTGGGGTGACGAGCAGTACTTC.

The CDR3 DNA reads as TGCGCCAGCAGCCAAGATCAGTCCGGGATCGGCTATGGCTACACCTTC. Translating gives CASSQDQSGIGYGYTF. The rearrangement uses TRBV4-3 and TRBJ1-2; no clear D gene. Trimming removed 0 bases at V and 4 bases at J, with 15 bases between. This CDR3 has 16 residues. Germline CDR1 reads LGHNA; CDR2 reads YSLEER.

The V gene is TRBV7-9, the J gene TRBJ1-3; D gene ambiguous. The CDR3 covers 14 residues. Trimming took 3 bases from V and 6 from J, leaving 12 bases between them. CDR1 SEHNR and CDR2 FQNEAQ come from the germline V gene (reference sequence). The CDR3 DNA follows: TGTGCCAGCAGCTTCGAGGGTACTGAAAACACCATATATTTT. Translation gives CASSFEGTENTIYF.

The chain has TRBV7-9 and TRBJ2-1, with a possible D match to TRBD2 (6 bases). The V gene lost 6 bases and the J gene lost 8 bases, with 14 bases spanning the gap. Germline CDR1 is SEHNR and CDR2 is FQNEAQ (reference sequence). CDR3 length: 13 residues. In nucleotides, the CDR3 is TGTGCCAGCAGTCCGGCGACGGGGGATGAGCAGTTCTTC. Its translation is CASSPATGDEQFF.

This clone was observed a handful of times. The chain carries TRBV7-9 and TRBJ1-2; D call uncertain. CDR3 length: 14 amino acids. V lost 5 bases to trimming and J lost 3 bases, with 13 bases between them. The germline V gene has CDR1 SEHNR and CDR2 FQNEAQ (reference sequence). The CDR3 sequence is CASSPGAGDYGYTF. The CDR3 bases are TGTGCCAGCAGCCCAGGCGCGGGTGACTATGGCTACACCTTC.

The V call is TRBV12-2, the J call TRBJ2-1; the table's D call, TRBD2, has no DNA check behind it. TRBV12-2 is a pseudogene. The CDR3 consists of 18 residues. The CDR3 DNA reads as TGTGCAAGTCGCTTAGTGTACCCGGGACTAGCGTACTACAATGAGCAGTTCTTC. Translated, it gives CASRLVYPGLAYYNEQFF.

This clone was seen a few times. V gene TRBV28 combines with J gene TRBJ2-2, with TRBD1 matching over 7 bases. Unmatched junction bases numbered 4, after V lost 8 bases and J lost 4 bases. The CDR3 has 13 amino acids. Germline loops: CDR1 MDHEN, CDR2 SYDVKM. The CDR3 DNA follows: TGTGCCAGCGAGGGGGCAGTCACCGGGGAGCTGTTTTTT. Its protein product is CASEGAVTGELFF.

This clone has just one count. The chain links TRBV11-2 to TRBJ2-1; no clear D. Looked up from germline, CDR1 is SGHAT and CDR2 is FQNNGV. The CDR3 totals 13 residues. V was pared by 5 bases and J by 5 bases, with 10 bases between. In DNA form, the CDR3 reads TGTGCCAGCAGCCCCACCAGCGACAATGAGCAGTTCTTC. Translated: CASSPTSDNEQFF.

This chain uses TRBV5-1 with TRBJ2-2; D gene ambiguous. Between the trimmed V and J ends, which lost 0 bases and 1 base, there was a span of 7 bases. This CDR3 comprises 15 residues. Germline V gene sequence: CDR1 SGHRS, CDR2 YFSETQ. DNA for the CDR3: TGCGCCAGCAGCTTGGCCAACGGGAACACCGGGGAGCTGTTTTTT. It is translated as CASSLANGNTGELFF.

The chain carries TRBV12-3 or TRBV12-4 and TRBJ2-5; the D is unclear. Trimming took 0 bases from V and 9 from J, leaving 8 bases between them. The CDR3 contains 12 residues. This CDR3 reads CASSLAAGSQYF. The CDR3, as DNA: TGTGCCAGCAGTTTAGCAGCAGGCTCCCAGTACTTC.

The chain employs TRBV5-1 and TRBJ1-2; D may be TRBD1 (5 bases). The V end was cut by 3 bases, the J end by 8 bases, with 14 bases between. The germline V gene has CDR1 SGHRS and CDR2 YFSETQ. The CDR3 spans 13 residues. The DNA of the CDR3 is TGCGCCAGCAGCTGGGACTTTCCCGAGGGCTACACCTTC. It translates to CASSWDFPEGYTF.

The chain has TRBV4-3 and TRBJ2-7, with TRBD1 identical over 9 bases. The CDR3 covers 14 residues. The V and J ends lost 2 bases and 3 bases, in that order; junction bases with no gene match: 2. Germline V gives CDR1 LGHNA, CDR2 YSLEER. The CDR3 bases are TGCGCCAGCAGCCAACAGACAGGGGGCTACGAGCAGTACTTC. Translated, it gives CASSQQTGGYEQYF.

This rearrangement joins TRBV28 to TRBJ2-4; TRBD1 agrees at 8 bases. The CDR3 has 13 amino acids. The J segment lost 13 bases and the V segment lost 5 bases, leaving 10 bases of the junction unmatched. The germline CDR1 and CDR2 sequences are MDHEN and SYDVKM. The CDR3 protein is CASSGQGAWSQYF. The CDR3 region has the DNA TGTGCCAGCAGTGGGCAGGGGGCTTGGTCCCAGTACTTC.

This chain connects TRBV19 to TRBJ2-5; no reliable D call. Germline V lookup: CDR1 LNHDA, CDR2 SQIVND (reference sequence). V shed 1 base and J shed 0 bases, with 6 bases lying between them. The CDR3 has 14 residues. The DNA of the CDR3 is TGTGCCAGTAGTATAGTGTCCGACCAAGAGACCCAGTACTTC. Its translation: CASSIVSDQETQYF.

The gene calls are TRBV28 and TRBJ2-7, with 9 bases identical to TRBD2. V shed 5 bases, J shed 9 bases, and the junction held 8 bases outside the gene matches. CDR3 length equals 13 residues. The germline V gene has CDR1 MDHEN and CDR2 SYDVKM. Here the CDR3 DNA reads TGTGCCAGCAGTCCTAGCGGGATTATGGCGCAGTACTTC. Its protein is CASSPSGIMAQYF. Full variable domain (rest looked up from reference TRBV28 and TRBJ2-7): DVKVTQSSRYLVKRTGEKVFLECVQDMDHENMFWYRQDPGLGLRLIYFSYDVKMKEKGDIPEGYSVSREKKERFSLILESASTNQTSMYLCASSPSGIMAQYFGPGTRLTVT.